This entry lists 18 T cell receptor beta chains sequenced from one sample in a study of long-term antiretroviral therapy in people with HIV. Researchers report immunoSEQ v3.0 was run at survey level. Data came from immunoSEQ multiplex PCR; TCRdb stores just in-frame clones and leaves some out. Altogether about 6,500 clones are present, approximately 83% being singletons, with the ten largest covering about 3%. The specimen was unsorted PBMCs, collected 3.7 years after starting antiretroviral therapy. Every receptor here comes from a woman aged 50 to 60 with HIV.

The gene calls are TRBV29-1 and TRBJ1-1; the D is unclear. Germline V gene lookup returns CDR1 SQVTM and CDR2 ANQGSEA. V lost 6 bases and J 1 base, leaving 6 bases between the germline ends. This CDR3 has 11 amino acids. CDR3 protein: CSVNTNTEAFF. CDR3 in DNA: TGCAGCGTGAATACGAACACTGAAGCTTTCTTT.

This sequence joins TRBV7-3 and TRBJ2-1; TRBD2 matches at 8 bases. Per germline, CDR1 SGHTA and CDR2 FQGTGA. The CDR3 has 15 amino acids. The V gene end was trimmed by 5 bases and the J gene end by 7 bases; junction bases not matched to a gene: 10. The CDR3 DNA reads TGTGCCAGCAGCCCCTCTGCGGGAGGAGGGAATGAGCAGTTCTTC. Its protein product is CASSPSAGGGNEQFF.

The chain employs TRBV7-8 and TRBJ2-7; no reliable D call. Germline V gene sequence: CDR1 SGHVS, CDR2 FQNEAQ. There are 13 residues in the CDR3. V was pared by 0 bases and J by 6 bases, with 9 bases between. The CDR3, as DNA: TGTGCCAGCAGCTTAGCCCCGGGTGGCGAGCAGTACTTC. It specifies CASSLAPGGEQYF.

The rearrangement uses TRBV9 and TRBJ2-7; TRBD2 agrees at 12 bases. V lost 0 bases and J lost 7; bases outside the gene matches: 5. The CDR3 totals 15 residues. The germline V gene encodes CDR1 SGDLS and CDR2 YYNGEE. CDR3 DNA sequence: TGTGCCAGCAGCGTAGGACTAGCGGGAGCTGAAGAGCAGTACTTC. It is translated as CASSVGLAGAEEQYF.

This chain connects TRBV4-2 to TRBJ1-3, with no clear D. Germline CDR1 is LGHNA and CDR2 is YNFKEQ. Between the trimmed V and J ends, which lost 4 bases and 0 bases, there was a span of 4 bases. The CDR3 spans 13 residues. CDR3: CASSPYSGNTIYF. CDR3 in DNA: TGTGCCAGCAGCCCCTACTCTGGAAACACCATATATTTT.

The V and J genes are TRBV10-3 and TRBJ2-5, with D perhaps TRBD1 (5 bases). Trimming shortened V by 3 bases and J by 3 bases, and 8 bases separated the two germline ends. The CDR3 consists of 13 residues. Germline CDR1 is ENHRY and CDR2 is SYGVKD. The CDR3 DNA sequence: TGTGCCATCAGTGAAATGACAGAAGAGACCCAGTACTTC. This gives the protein CAISEMTEETQYF.

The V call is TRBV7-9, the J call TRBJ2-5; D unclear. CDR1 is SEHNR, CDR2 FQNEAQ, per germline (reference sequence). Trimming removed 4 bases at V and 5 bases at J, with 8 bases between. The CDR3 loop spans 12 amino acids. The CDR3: CASSSSSETQYF. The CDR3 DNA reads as TGTGCCAGCAGCTCGTCTTCGGAGACCCAGTACTTC. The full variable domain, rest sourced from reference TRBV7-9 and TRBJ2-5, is DTGVSQNPRHKITKRGQNVTFRCDPISEHNRLYWYRQTLGQGPEFLTYFQNEAQLEKSRLLSDRFSAERPKGSFSTLEIQRTEQGDSAMYLCASSSSSETQYFGPGTRLLVL.

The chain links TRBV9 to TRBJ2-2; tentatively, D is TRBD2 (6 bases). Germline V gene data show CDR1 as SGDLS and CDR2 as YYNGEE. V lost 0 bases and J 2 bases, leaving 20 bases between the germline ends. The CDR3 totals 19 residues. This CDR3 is CASSVAPLREQLNTGELFF. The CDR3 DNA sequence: TGTGCCAGCAGCGTAGCCCCCCTGCGGGAACAGCTAAACACCGGGGAGCTGTTTTTT.

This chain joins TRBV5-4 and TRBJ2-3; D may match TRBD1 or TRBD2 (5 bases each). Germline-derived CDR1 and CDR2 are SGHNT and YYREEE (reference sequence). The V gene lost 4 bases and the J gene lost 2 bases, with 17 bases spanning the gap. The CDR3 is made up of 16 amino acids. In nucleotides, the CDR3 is TGTGCCAGCAGCCTGGGGGAGTCTGTAACCACAGATACGCAGTATTTT. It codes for CASSLGESVTTDTQYF.

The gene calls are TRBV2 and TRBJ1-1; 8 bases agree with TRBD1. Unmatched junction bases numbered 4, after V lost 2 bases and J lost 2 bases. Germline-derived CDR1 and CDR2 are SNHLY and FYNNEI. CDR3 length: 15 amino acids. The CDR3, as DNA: TGTGCCAGCAGTGAACTTGGACAGGGCAACACTGAAGCTTTCTTT. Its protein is CASSELGQGNTEAFF.

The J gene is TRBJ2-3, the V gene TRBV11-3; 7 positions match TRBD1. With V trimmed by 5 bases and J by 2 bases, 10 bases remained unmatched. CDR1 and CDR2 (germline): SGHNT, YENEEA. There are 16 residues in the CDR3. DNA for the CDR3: TGTGCCAGCAGCCCTGGATTAGACAGGGACACAGATACGCAGTATTTT. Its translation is CASSPGLDRDTDTQYF.

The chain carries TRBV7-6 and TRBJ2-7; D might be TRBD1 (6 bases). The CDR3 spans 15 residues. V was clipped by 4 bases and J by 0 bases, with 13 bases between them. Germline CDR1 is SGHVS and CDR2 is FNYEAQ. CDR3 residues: CASSYGTGSSYEQYF. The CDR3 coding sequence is TGTGCCAGCAGCTACGGCACAGGGAGCTCCTACGAGCAGTACTTC.

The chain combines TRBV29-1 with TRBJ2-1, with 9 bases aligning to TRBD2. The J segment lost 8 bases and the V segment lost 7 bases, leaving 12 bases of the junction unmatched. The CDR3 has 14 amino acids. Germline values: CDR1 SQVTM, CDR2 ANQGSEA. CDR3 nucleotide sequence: TGCAGCGCCCCAGAGCTAGCGGGAACCTATGAGCAGTTCTTC. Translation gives CSAPELAGTYEQFF.

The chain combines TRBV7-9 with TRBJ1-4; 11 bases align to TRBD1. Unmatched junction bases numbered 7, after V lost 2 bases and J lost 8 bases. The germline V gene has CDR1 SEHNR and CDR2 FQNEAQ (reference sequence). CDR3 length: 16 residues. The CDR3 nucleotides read TGTGCCAGCAGCTTACCTTGGGACAGGGGGAACGAAAAACTGTTTTTT. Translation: CASSLPWDRGNEKLFF. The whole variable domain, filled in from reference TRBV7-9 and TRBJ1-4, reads DTGVSQNPRHKITKRGQNVTFRCDPISEHNRLYWYRQTLGQGPEFLTYFQNEAQLEKSRLLSDRFSAERPKGSFSTLEIQRTEQGDSAMYLCASSLPWDRGNEKLFFGSGTQLSVL.

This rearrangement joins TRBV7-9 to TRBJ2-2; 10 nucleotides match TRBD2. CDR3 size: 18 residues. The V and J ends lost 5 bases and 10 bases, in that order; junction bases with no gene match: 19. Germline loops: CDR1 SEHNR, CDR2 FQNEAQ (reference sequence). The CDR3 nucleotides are TGTGCCAGCAGCCCGAGAATAAGACTAGCGGGCGTCCCTCAGGAGCTGTTTTTT. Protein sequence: CASSPRIRLAGVPQELFF.

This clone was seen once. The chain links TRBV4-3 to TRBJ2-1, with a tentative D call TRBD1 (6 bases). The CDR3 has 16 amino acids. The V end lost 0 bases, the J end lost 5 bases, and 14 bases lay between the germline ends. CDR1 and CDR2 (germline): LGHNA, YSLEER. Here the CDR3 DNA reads TGCGCCAGCAGCCAAGAAATTCAGGGGTTGGACAATGAGCAGTTCTTC. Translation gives CASSQEIQGLDNEQFF.

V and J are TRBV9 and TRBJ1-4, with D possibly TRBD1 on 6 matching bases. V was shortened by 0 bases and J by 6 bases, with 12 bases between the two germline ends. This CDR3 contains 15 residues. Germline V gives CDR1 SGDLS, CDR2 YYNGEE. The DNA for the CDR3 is TGTGCCAGCAGCGTAGCACAGGGTTGGGATGAAAAACTGTTTTTT. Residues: CASSVAQGWDEKLFF.

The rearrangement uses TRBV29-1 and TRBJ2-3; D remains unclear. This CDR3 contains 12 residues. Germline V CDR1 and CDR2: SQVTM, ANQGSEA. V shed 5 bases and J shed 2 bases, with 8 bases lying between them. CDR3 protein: CSVWQFTDTQYF. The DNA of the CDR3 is TGCAGCGTTTGGCAGTTCACAGATACGCAGTATTTT.